The clone carrying this TCR beta chain was counted ten times or more. Its antigen is unknown. This sample was taken from a study of early T cells in non-severe SARS-CoV-2 infection. Study background: Unsorted whole blood bulk RNA was sequenced, with unpaired chains. Study-wide findings and caveats: VDJdb-based matching was biased toward anti-spike CD8 responses and missed private and CD4 specificities.

V was shortened by 2 bases and J by 6 bases, with 8 bases between the two germline ends. The CDR3 has 14 residues. The library protocol tagged individual cDNA molecules with unique molecular identifiers. TCRdb ran MiXCR on the 5' RACE reads and lists one entry per CDR3 protein. This sample has approximately 80,000 distinct CDR3 sequences, with about 11% found just once. Here the sequenced sample was whole blood, taken at baseline. This sequence was found in an adult who was a healthcare worker with PCR-confirmed SARS-CoV-2 infection or an uninfected control (not recorded which). This rearrangement joins TRBV12-3 or TRBV12-4 to TRBJ1-6; D remains unclear. The CDR3 sequence: CASSLNNVNSPLHF. CDR3 sequence (DNA): TGTGCCAGCAGTTTAAACAATGTTAATTCACCCCTCCACTTT.